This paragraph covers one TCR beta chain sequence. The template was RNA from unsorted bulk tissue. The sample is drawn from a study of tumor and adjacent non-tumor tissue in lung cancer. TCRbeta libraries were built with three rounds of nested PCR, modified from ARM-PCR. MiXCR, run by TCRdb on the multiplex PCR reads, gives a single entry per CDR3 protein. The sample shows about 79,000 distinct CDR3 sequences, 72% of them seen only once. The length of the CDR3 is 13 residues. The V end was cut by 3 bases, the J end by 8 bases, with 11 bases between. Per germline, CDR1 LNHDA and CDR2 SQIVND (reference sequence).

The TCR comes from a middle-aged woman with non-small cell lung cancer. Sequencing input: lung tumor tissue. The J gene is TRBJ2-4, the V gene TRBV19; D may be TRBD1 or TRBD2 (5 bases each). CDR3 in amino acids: CASSMGLADIQYF. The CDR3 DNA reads TGTGCCAGTAGTATGGGGCTAGCTGACATTCAGTACTTC.